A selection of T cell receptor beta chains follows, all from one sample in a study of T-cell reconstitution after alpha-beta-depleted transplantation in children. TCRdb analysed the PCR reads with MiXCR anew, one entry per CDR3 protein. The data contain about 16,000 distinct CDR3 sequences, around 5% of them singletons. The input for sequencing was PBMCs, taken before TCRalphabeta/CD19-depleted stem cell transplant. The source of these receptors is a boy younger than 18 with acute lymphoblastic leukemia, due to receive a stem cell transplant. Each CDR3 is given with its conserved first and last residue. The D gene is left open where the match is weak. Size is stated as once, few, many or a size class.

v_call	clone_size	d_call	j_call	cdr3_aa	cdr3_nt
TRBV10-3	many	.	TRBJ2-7	CAISDPNGAYEQYF	TGTGCCATCAGCGACCCCAACGGGGCCTACGAGCAGTACTTC
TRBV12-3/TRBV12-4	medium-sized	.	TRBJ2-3	CASTDTPDTQYF	TGTGCCAGCACCGACACTCCAGATACGCAGTATTTT
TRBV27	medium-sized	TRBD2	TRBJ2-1	CASSFAGAGGYNEQFF	TGTGCCAGCAGTTTCGCGGGAGCGGGCGGATACAATGAGCAGTTCTTC
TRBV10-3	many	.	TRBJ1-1	CAIRATEGAEAFF	TGTGCCATCAGGGCCACAGAAGGGGCTGAAGCTTTCTTT
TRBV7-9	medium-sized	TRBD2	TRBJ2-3	CASSLGLAADTQYF	TGTGCCAGCAGCTTGGGACTAGCAGCAGATACGCAGTATTTT
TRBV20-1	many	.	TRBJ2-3	CSARDRERSTDTQYF	TGCAGTGCTAGAGATCGGGAGCGGAGCACAGATACGCAGTATTTT
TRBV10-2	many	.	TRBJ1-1	CASSNRPRETEAFF	TGCGCCAGCAGTAATAGACCCCGAGAGACTGAAGCTTTCTTT
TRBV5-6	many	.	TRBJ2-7	CASSLDRSYEQYF	TGTGCCAGCAGCCTAGACAGGTCCTACGAGCAGTACTTC
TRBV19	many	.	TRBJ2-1	CASRNLRGPSSNEQFF	TGTGCCAGTCGTAATTTAAGGGGCCCGTCGTCCAATGAGCAGTTCTTC
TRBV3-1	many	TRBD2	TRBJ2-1	CASSQVLAEYNEQFF	TGTGCCAGCAGCCAAGTCCTAGCGGAATACAATGAGCAGTTCTTC